This TCR beta chain was recorded in a study of T cells in Graves' hyperthyroidism and ophthalmopathy. Study results and limitations: Ophthalmopathy, which appeared later, was predicted by the model a median 6.5 months before onset.

There were TCR beta CDR3 regions amplified from RNA transcripts. The HTBI primer set drove a first-round RT-PCR of the TCR CDR3. MiXCR, run by TCRdb on the multiplex PCR reads, gives a single entry per CDR3 protein. The sample holds 540,000 or so distinct CDR3 sequences; about a sixth are singletons and the top ten take under 7.5%. This clonotype was picked up many times. No antigen is known for it. Germline V CDR1 and CDR2: SGHAT, FQNNGV. The CDR3 loop spans 15 amino acids. Trimming removed 5 bases from V and 6 bases from J; junction bases left unmatched: 11. The sequence came from a woman younger than 45 with Graves' hyperthyroidism. Sample: blood. The chain uses TRBV11-2 and TRBJ2-7, with TRBD2 matching over 9 bases. The CDR3 loop reads CASSPTAGGWREQYF. CDR3 DNA: TGTGCCAGCAGCCCAACAGCGGGAGGTTGGCGCGAGCAGTACTTC.